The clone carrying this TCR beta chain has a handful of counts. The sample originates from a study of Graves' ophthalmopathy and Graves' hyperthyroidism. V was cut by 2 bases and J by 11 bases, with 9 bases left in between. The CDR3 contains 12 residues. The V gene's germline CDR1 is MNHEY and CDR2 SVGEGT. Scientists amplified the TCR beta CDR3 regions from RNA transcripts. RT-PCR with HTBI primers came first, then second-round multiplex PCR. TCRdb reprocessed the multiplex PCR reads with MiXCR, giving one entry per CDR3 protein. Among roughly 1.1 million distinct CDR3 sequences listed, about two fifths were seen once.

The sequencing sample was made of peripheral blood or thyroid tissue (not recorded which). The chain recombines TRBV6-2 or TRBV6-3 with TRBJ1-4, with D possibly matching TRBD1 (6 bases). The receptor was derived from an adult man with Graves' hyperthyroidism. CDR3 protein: CASSYHTGKLFF. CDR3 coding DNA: TGTGCCAGCAGTTACCACACAGGGAAACTGTTTTTT.